The present entry profiles one TCR beta chain with its context. The V end was cut by 5 bases, the J end by 0 bases, with 10 bases between. The germline gives CDR1 LNHDA, CDR2 SQIVND (reference sequence). The CDR3 runs to 14 residues. The source of the sample is a study of T cell responses to AZD1222 COVID-19 vaccine. Assay used: immunoSEQ multiplex PCR; TCRdb lists only in-frame clones, some missing. Of 80,000 to 95,000 clones listed, approximately 90% are singletons. This receptor was taken from an adult in good health. The chain is built from TRBV19 and TRBJ1-1; no clear D. Sequencing was performed on peripheral blood, taken on day 0 of AZD1222 vaccination. CDR3 DNA: TGTGCCAGTAGTTTTTCTGGGGTGAACACTGAAGCTTTCTTT. Translated: CASSFSGVNTEAFF.